This T cell receptor beta chain was identified in a study of blood T cell repertoires in COVID-19. Study-level information: Researchers got acute and convalescent COVID-19 samples from the United States, Italy and Spain. The cDNA or gDNA used as material had been derived from T cells, B-cell-depleted T cells, or PBMCs.

The authors' processing: Amplification from reference gene primers served as the basis for estimated nucleated cell counts. Method: immunoSEQ multiplex PCR; TCRdb's copy keeps in-frame clones and lacks some. That table gives V, J and clone size, and the DNA gave D and trimming. The sample contains 100,000 or so clones, about 75% of which appear only once. Trimming left V 2 bases short and J 4 bases short, with 8 bases between. The CDR3 is 14 amino acids. The germline V gene encodes CDR1 MNHEY and CDR2 SVGEGT. The sample was peripheral blood. The chain is built from TRBV6-2 or TRBV6-3 and TRBJ2-2; no clear D gene. This receptor was obtained from a man aged 80 or over with acute or convalescent COVID-19. CDR3 in amino acids: CASSYSWATGELFF. For the CDR3, the DNA is TGTGCCAGCAGTTACAGTTGGGCCACCGGGGAGCTGTTTTTT.